Listed below are T cell receptor beta chains from one sample, sequenced in a study of post-analysis software for immune sequencing data. Via MiXCR, TCRdb re-called the PCR reads, giving one row per CDR3 protein. This sample has 350,000 to 500,000 distinct CDR3 sequences; 30% to 40% occur once, and the top ten carry about 7.6%. The specimen sequenced was blood. The receptors stem from a girl aged 2 to 10 with multiple sclerosis. CDR3s include the opening cysteine and the closing phenylalanine or tryptophan. A D gene is named only where the DNA matches it firmly. The size of a clone is reported for some rows only, either as once, few or many, or as a class for expanded clones.

d_gene	abundance	v_gene	j_gene	CDR3aa	CDR3nt
.	.	TRBV5-1	TRBJ2-7	CVSGLRDGSSYEQYF	TGCGTCAGCGGACTCCGGGACGGGAGCTCCTACGAGCAGTACTTC
.	.	TRBV6-2/TRBV6-3	TRBJ2-1	CASSYAPTSYNEQFF	TGTGCCAGCAGTTACGCCCCGACGTCCTACAATGAGCAGTTCTTC
.	.	TRBV2	TRBJ1-2	CAEGRVGDYGYTF	TGTGCCGAGGGCAGGGTTGGAGACTATGGCTACACCTTC
.	.	TRBV28	TRBJ1-5	CASSLTRGNQPQHF	TGTGCCAGCAGTTTAACCAGGGGCAATCAGCCCCAGCATTTT
TRBD1	.	TRBV28	TRBJ2-7	CASRQPGQDLYEQYF	TGTGCCAGCAGACAGCCGGGACAGGACCTCTACGAGCAGTACTTC
.	.	TRBV2	TRBJ2-5	CASRDRVRQETQYF	TGTGCCAGCAGGGACAGAGTTCGCCAAGAGACCCAGTACTTC
.	.	TRBV7-2	TRBJ1-5	CASSLGAGNNQPQHF	TGTGCCAGCAGCTTAGGGGCAGGGAACAATCAGCCCCAGCATTTT
.	.	TRBV20-1	TRBJ1-4	CSAEDTGIGEKLFF	TGCAGTGCAGAGGACACAGGGATTGGTGAAAAACTGTTTTTT
TRBD2	.	TRBV7-2	TRBJ2-1	CASSFGVIAGWGYNEQFF	TGTGCCAGCAGCTTTGGCGTAATAGCGGGATGGGGCTACAATGAGCAGTTCTTC
TRBD2	.	TRBV20-1	TRBJ2-7	CSARDRQRGSYNEQYF	TGCAGTGCTAGAGATCGACAGCGGGGGTCCTACAATGAGCAGTACTTC
TRBD1	.	TRBV30	TRBJ2-7	CAWGTGGYEQYF	TGTGCCTGGGGTACAGGGGGCTACGAGCAGTACTTC
TRBD2	.	TRBV4-1	TRBJ2-3	CASSQVVLAGGNTDTQYF	TGCGCCAGCAGCCAAGTAGTACTAGCGGGCGGTAACACAGATACGCAGTATTTT
TRBD1	.	TRBV7-6	TRBJ2-7	CASSLVPGQGVPYEQYF	TGTGCCAGCAGCTTAGTGCCCGGACAGGGTGTTCCCTACGAGCAGTACTTC
.	.	TRBV7-2	TRBJ1-1	CASSLGRVDEAFF	TGTGCCAGCAGCCTAGGTAGGGTTGATGAAGCTTTCTTT
.	few	TRBV12-3/TRBV12-4	TRBJ1-1	CASSLTGTEAFF	TGTGCCAGCAGTTTAACCGGGACTGAAGCTTTCTTT
.	few	TRBV3-1	TRBJ2-1	CASSQVPLGNNEQFF	TGTGCCAGCAGCCAAGTCCCGCTGGGGAACAATGAGCAGTTCTTC
.	.	TRBV12-3/TRBV12-4	TRBJ1-4	CASSLEGTLIEKRFF	TGTGCCAGCAGCCTGGAGGGGACCTTAATTGAAAAACGGTTTTTT
.	once	TRBV5-1	TRBJ2-3	CASSLNGATDTQYF	TGCGCCAGCAGCCTAAACGGGGCAACAGATACGCAGTATTTT
.	.	TRBV7-2	TRBJ2-7	CASSSQGPVYEQYF	TGTGCCAGCAGCTCACAGGGACCGGTCTACGAGCAGTACTTC
.	.	TRBV5-1	TRBJ2-5	CASSLGEGWETQYF	TGCGCCAGCAGCTTGGGAGAAGGTTGGGAGACCCAGTACTTC
.	.	TRBV7-8	TRBJ2-6	CASIRGGSSGANVLTF	TGTGCCAGCATCCGTGGGGGGAGCTCTGGGGCCAACGTCCTGACTTTC
TRBD2	few	TRBV28	TRBJ2-3	CASSSSGTSPTDTQYF	TGTGCCAGCAGTTCATCCGGGACTAGCCCCACAGATACGCAGTATTTT
TRBD1	.	TRBV20-1	TRBJ1-5	CSAVYRDRGDQPQHF	TGCAGTGCAGTCTACCGGGACAGGGGGGATCAGCCCCAGCATTTT
TRBD2	.	TRBV4-2	TRBJ2-5	CASSLGTSEQETQYF	TGTGCCAGCAGCCTCGGGACTAGCGAGCAAGAGACCCAGTACTTC
.	.	TRBV28	TRBJ1-2	CASSLHSRPNYGYTF	TGTGCCAGCAGTTTACATTCCAGACCTAACTATGGCTACACCTTC
.	few	TRBV7-9	TRBJ2-7	CASSASNYEQYF	TGTGCCAGCAGCGCCAGTAACTACGAGCAGTACTTC
TRBD2	few	TRBV5-1	TRBJ2-5	CASSLNWGGQETQYF	TGCGCCAGCAGCTTGAATTGGGGGGGTCAAGAGACCCAGTACTTC
.	many	TRBV7-3	TRBJ2-7	CASSLFPASEQYF	TGTGCCAGCAGCTTATTCCCGGCAAGTGAGCAGTACTTC
.	.	TRBV29-1	TRBJ1-2	CSVEAAWDYGYTF	TGCAGCGTTGAAGCGGCATGGGACTATGGCTACACCTTC
.	.	TRBV27	TRBJ2-5	CASSYSPLGKTQYF	TGTGCCAGCAGTTACTCCCCCCTGGGGAAGACCCAGTACTTC
.	.	TRBV5-1	TRBJ2-1	CASSSQWSSYNEQFF	TGCGCCAGCAGCTCACAGTGGAGCTCCTACAATGAGCAGTTCTTC
TRBD1	few	TRBV6-5	TRBJ1-1	CASGQGLTEAFF	TGTGCCAGTGGACAGGGACTCACTGAAGCTTTCTTT
.	.	TRBV5-5	TRBJ1-4	CASSLYREEKLFF	TGTGCCAGCAGCTTGTACAGGGAAGAAAAACTGTTTTTT
.	few	TRBV15	TRBJ1-2	CATSRDPAAGGYTF	TGTGCCACCAGCAGAGATCCCGCGGCCGGTGGCTACACCTTC
.	.	TRBV5-6	TRBJ2-7	CASSDTGKSDEQYF	TGTGCCAGCAGCGATACAGGGAAGTCGGACGAGCAGTACTTC
.	.	TRBV29-1	TRBJ2-7	CSVVLVDRPSYEQYF	TGCAGCGTTGTATTGGTCGACAGACCTTCCTACGAGCAGTACTTC
.	few	TRBV12-3/TRBV12-4	TRBJ1-1	CASSLQGTTEAFF	TGTGCCAGCAGTTTACAGGGGACCACTGAAGCTTTCTTT
.	.	TRBV11-2	TRBJ1-1	CASSLVMEGSIPNTEAFF	TGTGCCAGCAGCTTAGTTATGGAAGGAAGCATCCCCAACACTGAAGCTTTCTTT
TRBD2	few	TRBV28	TRBJ2-3	CASSSTPLRRGDTDTQYF	TGTGCCAGCAGTTCGACACCCCTTAGGCGGGGGGACACAGATACGCAGTATTTT
TRBD2	.	TRBV12-3/TRBV12-4	TRBJ2-1	CASSSTSGSGNEQFF	TGTGCCAGCAGTTCCACTAGCGGGAGTGGCAATGAGCAGTTCTTC
TRBD1	.	TRBV29-1	TRBJ1-1	CSGLPLQGSTEAFF	TGCAGCGGCCTCCCTCTACAGGGGTCCACTGAAGCTTTCTTT
TRBD2	once	TRBV3-1	TRBJ2-7	CASSQPGLGIYEQYF	TGTGCCAGCAGCCAACCGGGACTAGGTATCTACGAGCAGTACTTC
TRBD1	few	TRBV4-1	TRBJ1-2	CASSRVDRGGGYTF	TGCGCCAGCAGCCGTGTAGACAGGGGAGGAGGCTACACCTTC
TRBD2	few	TRBV5-1	TRBJ2-7	CASSLAERGTIYEQYF	TGCGCCAGCAGCTTGGCGGAGCGGGGGACCATCTACGAGCAGTACTTC
.	.	TRBV11-1	TRBJ2-5	CASSSGRETQYF	TGTGCCAGCAGCTCGGGACGAGAGACCCAGTACTTC
.	.	TRBV7-2	TRBJ2-5	CASSLVYQGSQETQYF	TGTGCCAGCAGCTTAGTTTACCAGGGGAGCCAAGAGACCCAGTACTTC
TRBD2	.	TRBV20-1	TRBJ2-5	CSAPGGEGSDQETQYF	TGCAGTGCCCCGGGGGGGGAGGGATCCGACCAAGAGACCCAGTACTTC
TRBD1	few	TRBV18	TRBJ1-2	CASSPPGTGYGYTF	TGTGCCAGCTCACCACCAGGGACAGGGTATGGCTACACCTTC